The 13 T cell receptor beta chains given below trace back to one sample, sequenced in a study of blood T cells in healthy people across ages. It was with a sample-barcoded 5' primer and a J-beta primer mix that a second PCR of about 7 to 12 cycles was run. MiXCR was run by TCRdb on the 5' RACE reads, yielding one entry per CDR3 protein. The table shows over a million distinct CDR3 sequences, with approximately 59% occurring only once. The material sequenced was blood. The receptors stem from a man between 18 and 29 years old in good health.

The chain is built from TRBV7-9 and TRBJ2-5; TRBD1 agrees at 9 bases. With V trimmed by 0 bases and J by 11 bases, 10 bases remained unmatched. Per the germline V gene, CDR1 is SEHNR and CDR2 is FQNEAQ (reference sequence). This CDR3 is 15 amino acids long. DNA for the CDR3: TGTGCCAGCAGCTTAGCCGGACAGGGGTTAGGGGAGCAGTACTTC. It encodes CASSLAGQGLGEQYF.

This chain uses TRBV4-3 with TRBJ1-4; a weak D match, TRBD1 (5 bases). Trimming stripped 1 base from V and 2 bases from J, with 14 bases between. This CDR3 region has 17 residues. Per germline, CDR1 LGHNA and CDR2 YSLEER. The CDR3 is CASSQVYGARTNEKLFF. The CDR3 region has the DNA TGCGCCAGCAGCCAAGTCTACGGGGCCCGGACTAATGAAAAACTGTTTTTT.

This clonotype has only a few counts. This sequence joins TRBV9 and TRBJ2-3; D might be TRBD1 (5 bases). CDR3 length equals 16 residues. Looked up from germline, CDR1 is SGDLS and CDR2 is YYNGEE. The germline V and J ends were trimmed by 4 bases and 6 bases, with 21 bases remaining between them. The CDR3 loop is CASSSLTVGAADTQYF. The DNA of the CDR3 is TGTGCCAGCAGCTCTTTGACAGTTGGAGCAGCGGATACGCAGTATTTT.

The CDR3 DNA is TGTGCCAGCAGTTTTTATTCGGGGGCCTACAATGAGCAGTTCTTC. Protein product: CASSFYSGAYNEQFF. V usage is TRBV28 and J usage is TRBJ2-1; TRBD2 is a possible D gene (6 bases). The CDR3 is 15 amino acids. Between the trimmed V and J ends, which lost 3 bases and 2 bases, there was a span of 11 bases. Germline V gene data show CDR1 as MDHEN and CDR2 as SYDVKM.

This chain links TRBV7-9 with TRBJ1-1; no firm D call. V lost 6 bases, J lost 1 base, and 15 bases lay in between. In germline, CDR1 is SEHNR, CDR2 FQNEAQ (reference sequence). The CDR3 runs to 15 residues. The DNA for the CDR3 is TGTGCCAGCAGTCAACCGGGCTTGACGAACACTGAAGCTTTCTTT. Its protein product is CASSQPGLTNTEAFF.

The chain employs TRBV7-9 and TRBJ2-3; either TRBD1 or TRBD2 may supply D (5 bases each). CDR1 is SEHNR, CDR2 FQNEAQ, per germline (reference sequence). V lost 5 bases and J lost 10, with 16 bases in between. This CDR3 region has 13 residues. The chain's CDR3 is CASSQGGRAAQYF. The CDR3 DNA follows: TGTGCCAGCAGCCAAGGAGGCAGGGCTGCGCAGTATTTT.

This chain joins TRBV12-3 or TRBV12-4 and TRBJ1-5, with 11 bases matching TRBD1. Unmatched junction bases numbered 9, after V lost 4 bases and J lost 1 base. The CDR3 extends over 18 amino acids. The CDR3 DNA sequence: TGTGCCAGCAGTTATGGACAGGGGGCGAAGACGAGCAATCAGCCCCAGCATTTT. Its protein product is CASSYGQGAKTSNQPQHF.

The table lists this clonotype with a count of one. The chain is built from TRBV4-3 and TRBJ2-7, with TRBD1 matching 7 bases. The J call may be in error: the DNA end matches TRBJ2-5 better. CDR3 length: 16 amino acids. The V gene's germline CDR1 is LGHNA and CDR2 YSLEER. CDR3 nucleotide sequence: TGCGCCAGCAGCCAAGGGGACAGTCCTTCGGAAGAGACCCAGTACTTC. Translated: CASSQGDSPSEETQYF.

The chain carries TRBV2 and TRBJ2-7; D is uncertain. Germline V CDR1 and CDR2: SNHLY, FYNNEI. The CDR3 contains 12 residues. V was cut by 10 bases and J by 3 bases, with 13 bases left in between. The CDR3 is CATISSGYEQYF. The CDR3 nucleotides are TGTGCCACGATTAGCAGTGGCTACGAGCAGTACTTC.

The chain joins TRBV7-9 to TRBJ2-1; D might be TRBD2 (6 bases). Germline CDR1 SEHNR, CDR2 FQNEAQ (reference sequence). The CDR3 covers 14 residues. Trimming pared 5 bases from V and 6 bases from J, leaving 14 bases between. The CDR3 loop is CASSNVAEINEQFF. The CDR3 DNA reads as TGTGCCAGCAGCAACGTAGCGGAGATCAATGAGCAGTTCTTC.

The chain joins TRBV4-2 to TRBJ2-3; D not resolved. There are 11 residues in the CDR3. Trimming removed 5 bases at V and 14 bases at J, with 14 bases between. The V gene's germline CDR1 is LGHNA and CDR2 YNFKEQ. The CDR3 is CASSSSKIAYF. DNA for the CDR3: TGTGCCAGCAGCTCTTCTAAAATAGCGTATTTT.

This chain joins TRBV20-1 and TRBJ1-5; D uncertain. The CDR3 is made up of 15 amino acids. The V gene lost 0 bases and the J gene lost 0 bases, with 9 bases spanning the gap. In germline, CDR1 is DFQATT, CDR2 SNEGSKA (reference sequence). The CDR3 loop reads CSARDMRVSNQPQHF. Written as DNA, the CDR3 is TGCAGTGCTAGAGATATGAGGGTTAGCAATCAGCCCCAGCATTTT.

The chain has TRBV20-1 and TRBJ2-7, with 8 nucleotides matching TRBD1. The CDR3 is made up of 14 amino acids. Trimming removed 6 bases from V and 2 bases from J; junction bases left unmatched: 9. Germline CDR1 is DFQATT and CDR2 is SNEGSKA (reference sequence). The CDR3: CSAPDRGPAYEQYF. CDR3 in DNA: TGCAGTGCGCCCGACAGGGGACCAGCCTACGAGCAGTACTTC.